This T cell receptor beta chain was recovered during a study of cytomegalovirus exposure and HLA in healthy donors. Regarding the study as a whole: HLA restriction was apparent for most CMV-associated TCR beta chains in a later analysis. Per a later analysis, under 20,000 TCR beta sequences showed association with HLA alleles at 0.05 false discovery rate.

PCR employed 60 Vbeta and 13 Jbeta primers. Sequenced by immunoSEQ multiplex PCR; TCRdb stores in-frame clones only, minus some. The table shows about 140,000 clones, with around 79% occurring only once. Notes on this clone: What it recognizes is unknown.

The clonotype comes from a man aged 18 to 35 in good health and CMV-seronegative. The sample consisted of PBMCs.

For the CDR3, the DNA is TGTGCCAGTAGTATAACCACCGGACAGGGGCCCTACGAGCAGTACTTC. It encodes CASSITTGQGPYEQYF. The V and J genes are TRBV19 and TRBJ2-5; 9 positions agree with TRBD1. The end of the DNA fits TRBJ2-7 better, so the J call may be wrong. Germline V gives CDR1 LNHDA, CDR2 SQIVND (reference sequence). CDR3 length equals 16 residues.